This T cell receptor beta chain was sequenced in a study of blood T cell repertoires in COVID-19. Profiled with immunoSEQ multiplex PCR; TCRdb holds only in-frame clones, not every one. This table holds under 150,000 clones, 65% to 85% found once. Germline V gene lookup returns CDR1 SGHRS and CDR2 YFSETQ. V was pared by 4 bases and J by 14 bases, with 19 bases between. This CDR3 region has 14 residues. This receptor was identified in a woman between 45 and 65 years old with acute or convalescent COVID-19. The J gene is TRBJ1-6, the V gene TRBV5-1; D remains unclear. The sample was peripheral blood. This chain's CDR3 is CASSPDGNTGSLHF. In DNA, the CDR3 is TGCGCCAGCAGCCCGGACGGCAACACGGGGTCCCTCCACTTT.